This T cell receptor (beta chain) was sequenced in a study of neoadjuvant anti-PD-1 for oral cavity cancer. Profiled with immunoSEQ multiplex PCR; TCRdb holds only in-frame clones, not every one. This sample yields 55,000 to 80,000 clones, of which over 70% are seen a single time; about 3.7% belongs to the top ten. In its sample, this clone was seen a few times. Trimming left V 3 bases short and J 4 bases short, with 10 bases between. There are 14 residues in the CDR3. Germline CDR1 LNHDA, CDR2 SQIVND (reference sequence). This sequence was found in a person aged 35 to 85 with oral cavity squamous cell carcinoma. Specimen: PBMCs, collected before nivolumab (anti-PD-1) treatment. The chain carries TRBV19 and TRBJ1-5; D ambiguous. The CDR3 reads CASSISQSNQPQHF. CDR3 nucleotide sequence: TGTGCCAGTAGTATCAGTCAGTCGAATCAGCCCCAGCATTTT.